This T cell receptor beta chain comes out of a study of beta chain features in type 1 diabetes. The overall study: Across every sample, about 100 million sorted cells were examined in total. General study points: Whatever favoring of shorter templates PCR might show would apply equally to patients and controls. Unsettled here was the matter of whether HLA type influences TCRB rearrangement.

Notes on this clone: What it recognizes is unknown.

The whole isolated RNA underwent reverse transcription, so sequencing captured expressed TCRB transcripts. Produced via immunoSEQ multiplex PCR; TCRdb's table is partial and in-frame only. Altogether roughly 380,000 clones are present, 15% to 20% being singletons, with the ten largest covering roughly 0.045%. The receptor was derived from a young woman in good health. Specimen: naive CD4+ T cells from blood.

The CDR3 region is CASSQAGRGDNEQFF. The CDR3 DNA is TGCGCCAGCAGCCAAGCGGGGCGGGGGGACAATGAGCAGTTCTTC. V usage is TRBV4-3 and J usage is TRBJ2-1; 8 bases are shared with TRBD2. The V segment lost 1 base and the J segment 5 bases; nucleotides outside the gene matches: 4. From germline, CDR1 is LGHNA and CDR2 YSLEER. The CDR3 length is 15 residues.